Given below is one T cell receptor beta chain in context. The CDR3 extends over 13 amino acids. Trimming stripped 6 bases from V and 8 bases from J, with 13 bases between. These data are taken from a study of blood T cell repertoires in COVID-19. The repertoire was sequenced with immunoSEQ multiplex PCR; TCRdb's copy has only in-frame clones and lacks some. Here the sample spans 250,000 to 300,000 clones, 80% to 90% being singletons. The receptor's source is a woman in her seventies with acute or convalescent COVID-19. The rearrangement joins TRBV12-3 or TRBV12-4 to TRBJ1-4; no reliable D call. Material: peripheral blood. DNA for the CDR3: TGTGCCAGCAGGACGACCTCGGGGGAAAAACTGTTTTTT. It translates to CASRTTSGEKLFF.